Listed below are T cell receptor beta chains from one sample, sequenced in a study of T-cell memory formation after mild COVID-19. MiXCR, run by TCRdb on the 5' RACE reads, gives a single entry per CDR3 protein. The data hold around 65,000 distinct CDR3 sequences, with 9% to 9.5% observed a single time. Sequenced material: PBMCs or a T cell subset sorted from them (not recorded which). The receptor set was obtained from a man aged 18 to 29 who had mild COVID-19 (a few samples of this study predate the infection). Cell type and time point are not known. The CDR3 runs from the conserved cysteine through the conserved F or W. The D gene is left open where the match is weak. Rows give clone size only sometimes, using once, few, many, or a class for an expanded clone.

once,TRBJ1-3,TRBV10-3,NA,CAIKRQSSGNTIYF,TGTGCCATCAAGAGACAGTCATCTGGAAACACCATATATTTT
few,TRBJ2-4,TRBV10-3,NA,CAISESLKGERNQYF,TGTGCCATCAGTGAGTCATTAAAGGGGGAGAGGAATCAGTACTTC
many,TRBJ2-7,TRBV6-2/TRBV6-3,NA,CASRRDAVYEQYF,TGTGCCAGCAGACGGGACGCCGTCTACGAGCAGTACTTC
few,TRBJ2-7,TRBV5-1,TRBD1,CASSMQGATTGIYEQYF,TGCGCCAGCAGCATGCAGGGGGCTACAACGGGGATATACGAGCAGTACTTC
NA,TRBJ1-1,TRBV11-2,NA,CASMISAGANTEAFF,TGTGCCAGCATGATCTCCGCAGGGGCGAACACTGAAGCTTTCTTT
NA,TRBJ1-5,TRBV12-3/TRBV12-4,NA,CASSWKENSNQPQHF,TGTGCCAGCAGTTGGAAGGAAAATAGCAATCAGCCCCAGCATTTT
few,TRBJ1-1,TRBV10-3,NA,CAIRDDGRGSTEAFF,TGTGCCATCAGAGACGACGGGCGGGGAAGCACTGAAGCTTTCTTT
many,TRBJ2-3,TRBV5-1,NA,CASSWNTDTQYF,TGCGCCAGCAGTTGGAATACAGATACGCAGTATTTT
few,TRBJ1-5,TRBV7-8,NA,CASSPAATGGNQPQHF,TGTGCCAGCAGCCCCGCGGCGACAGGTGGCAATCAGCCCCAGCATTTT
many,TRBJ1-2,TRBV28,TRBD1,CASSLSMGQEGYTF,TGTGCCAGCAGTTTATCTATGGGACAGGAGGGCTACACCTTC
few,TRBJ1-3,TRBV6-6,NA,CASTDTGRGNTIYF,TGTGCCAGCACCGACACAGGGAGGGGAAACACCATATATTTT
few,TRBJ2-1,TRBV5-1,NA,CASSFAGQEQFF,TGCGCCAGCAGCTTTGCGGGACAGGAGCAGTTCTTC
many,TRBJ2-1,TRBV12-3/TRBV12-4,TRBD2,CASSPLGTSSNEQFF,TGTGCCAGCAGCCCCCTCGGGACTAGTTCGAATGAGCAGTTCTTC
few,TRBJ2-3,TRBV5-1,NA,CASSLGSGSTDTQYF,TGCGCCAGCAGCTTGGGTTCAGGAAGCACAGATACGCAGTATTTT
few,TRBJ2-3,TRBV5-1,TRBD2,CASSLLGGGADTQYF,TGCGCCAGCAGCCTACTTGGCGGGGGGGCAGATACGCAGTATTTT
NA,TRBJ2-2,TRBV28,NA,CASMKNTGELFF,TGTGCCAGCATGAAGAACACCGGGGAGCTGTTTTTT
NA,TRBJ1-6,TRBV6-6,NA,CASRQGDNSPLHF,TGTGCCAGCAGGCAGGGAGATAATTCACCCCTCCACTTT
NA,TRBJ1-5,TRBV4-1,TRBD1,CASSQDPGGGPQHF,TGCGCCAGCAGCCAAGATCCAGGGGGCGGGCCCCAGCATTTT
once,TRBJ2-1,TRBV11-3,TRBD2,CASSLESGAERFF,TGTGCCAGCAGCTTAGAGAGCGGGGCCGAACGGTTCTTC
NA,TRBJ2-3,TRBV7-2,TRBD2,CASSLLAGKDTQYF,TGTGCCAGCAGCTTACTAGCGGGGAAGGATACGCAGTATTTT
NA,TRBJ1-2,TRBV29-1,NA,CSVDLGYGYTF,TGCAGCGTTGACCTGGGCTATGGCTACACCTTC
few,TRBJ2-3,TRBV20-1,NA,CSARLRGDTQYF,TGCAGTGCTAGATTGAGGGGAGATACGCAGTATTTT
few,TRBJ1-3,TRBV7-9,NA,CASSPDGSGNTIYF,TGTGCCAGCAGCCCGGACGGCTCTGGAAACACCATATATTTT
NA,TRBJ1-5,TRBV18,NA,CASSLDSNQPQHF,TGTGCCAGCTCTCTTGATAGCAATCAGCCCCAGCATTTT
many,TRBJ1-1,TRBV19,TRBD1,CASNSRDRGNTEAFF,TGTGCCAGTAACTCGCGGGACAGAGGGAACACTGAAGCTTTCTTT
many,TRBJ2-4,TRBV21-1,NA,CAILIPGRLAKNIQYF,TGTGCCATCCTTATCCCGGGACGGCTAGCCAAAAACATTCAGTACTTC
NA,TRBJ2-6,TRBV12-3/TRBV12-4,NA,CASSSAGANVLTF,TGTGCCAGCAGTTCGGCTGGGGCCAACGTCCTGACTTTC
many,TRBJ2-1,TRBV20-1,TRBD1,CSATSHRGSSYNEQFF,TGCAGTGCCACATCTCACAGGGGGAGCTCCTACAATGAGCAGTTCTTC
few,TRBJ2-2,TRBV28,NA,CASSFSDIFRELFF,TGTGCCAGCAGCTTCAGCGACATCTTCCGGGAGCTGTTTTTT
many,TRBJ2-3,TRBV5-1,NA,CASSSGRGTDTQYF,TGCGCCAGCAGCTCGGGGCGAGGCACAGATACGCAGTATTTT
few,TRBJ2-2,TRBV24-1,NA,CATGARGNTGELFF,TGTGCCACCGGGGCCCGGGGGAACACCGGGGAGCTGTTTTTT
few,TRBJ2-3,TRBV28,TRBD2,CASSSGTSGNTQYF,TGTGCCAGCAGCTCCGGGACTAGCGGAAATACGCAGTATTTT
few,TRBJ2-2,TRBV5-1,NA,CASSLDSANTGELFF,TGCGCCAGCAGCTTGGACAGCGCGAACACCGGGGAGCTGTTTTTT
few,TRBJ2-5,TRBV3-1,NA,CASSQRGAKETQYF,TGTGCCAGCAGCCAACGGGGGGCCAAAGAGACCCAGTACTTC
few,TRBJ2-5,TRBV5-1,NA,CASSLDTHQQETQYF,TGCGCCAGCAGCTTGGACACACACCAACAAGAGACCCAGTACTTC
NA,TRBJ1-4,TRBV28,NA,CATWDGAYEKLFF,TGTGCCACCTGGGACGGGGCTTATGAAAAACTGTTTTTT
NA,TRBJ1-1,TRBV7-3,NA,CASSPGEDTEAFF,TGTGCCAGCAGTCCGGGGGAGGACACTGAAGCTTTCTTT
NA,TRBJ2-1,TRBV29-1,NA,CSVESSPIPNEQFF,TGCAGCGTTGAAAGCTCTCCGATCCCCAATGAGCAGTTCTTC
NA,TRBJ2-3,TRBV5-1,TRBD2,CASLAGGTPDTQYF,TGCGCCAGTCTAGCGGGGGGTACCCCAGATACGCAGTATTTT
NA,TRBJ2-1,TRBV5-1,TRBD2,CASSIRRTSWSYNEQFF,TGCGCCAGCAGCATTCGAAGGACTAGTTGGAGCTACAATGAGCAGTTCTTC
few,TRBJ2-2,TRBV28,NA,CASRSGVTGELFF,TGTGCCAGCAGGTCAGGGGTTACCGGGGAGCTGTTTTTT
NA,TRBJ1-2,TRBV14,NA,CASSQGTAGGYGYTF,TGTGCCAGCAGCCAAGGGACAGCGGGCGGCTATGGCTACACCTTC
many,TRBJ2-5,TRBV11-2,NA,CASSLMSTLQTQYF,TGTGCCAGCAGCTTAATGTCCACGTTGCAGACCCAGTACTTC
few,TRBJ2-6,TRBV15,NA,CATSSTGANVLTF,TGTGCCACCAGCAGCACTGGGGCCAACGTCCTGACTTTC
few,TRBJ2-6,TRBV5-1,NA,CASSFTLTPSGANVLTF,TGCGCCAGCAGCTTCACACTGACTCCCTCTGGGGCCAACGTCCTGACTTTC
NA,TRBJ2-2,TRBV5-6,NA,CASSLEWTAGELFF,TGTGCCAGCAGCTTGGAGTGGACAGCCGGGGAGCTGTTTTTT
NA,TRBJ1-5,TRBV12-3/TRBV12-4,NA,CASSLNSRGLQPQHF,TGTGCCAGCAGTTTAAACAGTCGGGGGTTGCAGCCCCAGCATTTT
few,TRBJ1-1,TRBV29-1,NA,CSVSSGGLTVRAEAFF,TGCAGCGTTAGCTCGGGCGGTTTAACCGTGAGGGCTGAAGCTTTCTTT
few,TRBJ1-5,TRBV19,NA,CASSTLAGTAGVPQHF,TGTGCCAGTAGTACCCTTGCCGGGACGGCCGGGGTCCCCCAGCATTTT
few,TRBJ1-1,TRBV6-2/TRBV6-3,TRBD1,CASSYWTGTTEAFF,TGTGCCAGCAGTTACTGGACAGGGACCACTGAAGCTTTCTTT
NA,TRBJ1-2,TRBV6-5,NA,CASSPQGAGYTF,TGTGCCAGCAGTCCCCAGGGAGCTGGCTACACCTTC
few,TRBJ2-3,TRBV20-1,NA,CSARDWRAEITQYF,TGCAGTGCTAGAGATTGGAGGGCCGAGATTACGCAGTATTTT
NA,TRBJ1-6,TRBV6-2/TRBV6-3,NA,CASSQGTEHHF,TGTGCCAGCAGCCAGGGGACCGAGCACCACTTT
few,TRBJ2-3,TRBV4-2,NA,CASSQDGTQYF,TGTGCCAGCAGCCAAGATGGGACGCAGTATTTT
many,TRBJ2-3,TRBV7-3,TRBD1,CASSGTGGSDTQYF,TGTGCCAGCAGCGGGACAGGGGGCTCAGATACGCAGTATTTT